Each of the 8 T cell receptor beta chains below was sequenced from the same sample in a study of shared clonotypes between healthy human individuals. The protocol was immunoSEQ multiplex PCR, while the TCRdb copy is restricted to in-frame clones and leaves out a portion. The table shows around 1.9 million clones, with about 93% occurring only once. Naive CD8 cells comprised CD45RO-negative, CCR7-positively selected cells, excluding terminally differentiated effector memory CD45RA+ cells. Sequencing was performed on naive CD8+ T cells from PBMCs. Every receptor here comes from a man aged 18 to 30 in good health. Some clones in this sample may be carry-over from other donors' samples.

On this clone: This clone may be a read error of a much larger clone one base away. The sample has other DNA sequences that encode this CDR3 too. Here the CDR3 reads CASSFGNQPQHF. The CDR3 coding sequence is TGTGCCAGCAGTTTCGGGAATCAGCCCCAGCATTTT. The J gene is TRBJ1-5, the V gene TRBV7-9; D not certain. Germline V CDR1 and CDR2: SEHNR, FQNEAQ (reference sequence). This CDR3 region has 12 residues. V was pared by 6 bases and J by 4 bases, with 7 bases between.

The chain combines TRBV28 with TRBJ2-3; 11 bases align to TRBD1. There are 17 residues in the CDR3. Germline V gene data show CDR1 as MDHEN and CDR2 as SYDVKM. J lost 3 bases, V lost 2 bases, and 7 bases had no gene match. CDR3 residues: CASSLPWTGGATDTQYF. For the CDR3, the DNA is TGTGCCAGCAGTTTACCCTGGACAGGGGGCGCGACAGATACGCAGTATTTT.

The chain recombines TRBV9 with TRBJ2-1, with 11 nucleotides matching TRBD2. The CDR3 length is 15 residues. Germline lookup yields CDR1 SGDLS and CDR2 YYNGEE. J gave up 5 bases and V 4 bases, and 5 bases lay outside the gene matches. The CDR3 spells CASSIQTSGDNEQFF. The CDR3, as DNA: TGTGCCAGCAGCATACAGACTAGCGGGGACAATGAGCAGTTCTTC.

Details on this clone: Other DNA sequences from this sample encode an identical CDR3 as well. The V and J genes are TRBV28 and TRBJ2-1; 13 bases are shared with TRBD2. J lost 3 bases, V lost 4 bases, and 3 bases had no gene match. Germline V gene data show CDR1 as MDHEN and CDR2 as SYDVKM. The CDR3 spans 16 residues. The CDR3 sequence: CASSSRLAGGYNEQFF. The DNA of the CDR3 is TGTGCCAGCAGTTCCCGACTAGCGGGGGGCTACAATGAGCAGTTCTTC.

The J gene is TRBJ2-5, the V gene TRBV2; TRBD2 is a possible D gene (6 bases). CDR1 is SNHLY and CDR2 is FYNNEI in the germline V gene. The length of the CDR3 is 14 residues. Trimming removed 6 bases at V and 4 bases at J, with 15 bases between. Here the CDR3 DNA reads TGTGCCAGCAGCGAGGACGGGGGTATAGAGACCCAGTACTTC. Protein product: CASSEDGGIETQYF.

The chain carries TRBV9 and TRBJ1-1; D gene uncertain. Germline CDR1 reads SGDLS; CDR2 reads YYNGEE. The ends were cut back, 0 bases at V and 3 bases at J, with 15 bases in the middle. This CDR3 is 16 amino acids long. In DNA form, the CDR3 reads TGTGCCAGCAGCGTAGTGAGAGGGAGGTTAGACACTGAAGCTTTCTTT. Translating it yields CASSVVRGRLDTEAFF.

The rearrangement uses TRBV4-3 and TRBJ2-3, with TRBD2 matching over 8 bases. This CDR3 has 18 residues. V gave up 0 bases and J gave up 0 bases; unmatched junction bases: 8. Germline lookup yields CDR1 LGHNA and CDR2 YSLEER. The DNA of the CDR3 is TGCGCCAGCAGCCAAGATGGACTTAGCGGGACTAGCACAGATACGCAGTATTTT. The encoded protein is CASSQDGLSGTSTDTQYF.

The J gene is TRBJ2-7, the V gene TRBV11-2; the D gene could be TRBD1 or TRBD2 (5 bases each). CDR3 length: 15 residues. Trimming shortened V by 3 bases and J by 3 bases, and 15 bases separated the two germline ends. Per the germline V gene, CDR1 is SGHAT and CDR2 is FQNNGV. The CDR3 spells CASSFGTHGDYEQYF. As DNA, the CDR3 is TGTGCCAGCAGCTTCGGGACCCATGGGGACTACGAGCAGTACTTC.